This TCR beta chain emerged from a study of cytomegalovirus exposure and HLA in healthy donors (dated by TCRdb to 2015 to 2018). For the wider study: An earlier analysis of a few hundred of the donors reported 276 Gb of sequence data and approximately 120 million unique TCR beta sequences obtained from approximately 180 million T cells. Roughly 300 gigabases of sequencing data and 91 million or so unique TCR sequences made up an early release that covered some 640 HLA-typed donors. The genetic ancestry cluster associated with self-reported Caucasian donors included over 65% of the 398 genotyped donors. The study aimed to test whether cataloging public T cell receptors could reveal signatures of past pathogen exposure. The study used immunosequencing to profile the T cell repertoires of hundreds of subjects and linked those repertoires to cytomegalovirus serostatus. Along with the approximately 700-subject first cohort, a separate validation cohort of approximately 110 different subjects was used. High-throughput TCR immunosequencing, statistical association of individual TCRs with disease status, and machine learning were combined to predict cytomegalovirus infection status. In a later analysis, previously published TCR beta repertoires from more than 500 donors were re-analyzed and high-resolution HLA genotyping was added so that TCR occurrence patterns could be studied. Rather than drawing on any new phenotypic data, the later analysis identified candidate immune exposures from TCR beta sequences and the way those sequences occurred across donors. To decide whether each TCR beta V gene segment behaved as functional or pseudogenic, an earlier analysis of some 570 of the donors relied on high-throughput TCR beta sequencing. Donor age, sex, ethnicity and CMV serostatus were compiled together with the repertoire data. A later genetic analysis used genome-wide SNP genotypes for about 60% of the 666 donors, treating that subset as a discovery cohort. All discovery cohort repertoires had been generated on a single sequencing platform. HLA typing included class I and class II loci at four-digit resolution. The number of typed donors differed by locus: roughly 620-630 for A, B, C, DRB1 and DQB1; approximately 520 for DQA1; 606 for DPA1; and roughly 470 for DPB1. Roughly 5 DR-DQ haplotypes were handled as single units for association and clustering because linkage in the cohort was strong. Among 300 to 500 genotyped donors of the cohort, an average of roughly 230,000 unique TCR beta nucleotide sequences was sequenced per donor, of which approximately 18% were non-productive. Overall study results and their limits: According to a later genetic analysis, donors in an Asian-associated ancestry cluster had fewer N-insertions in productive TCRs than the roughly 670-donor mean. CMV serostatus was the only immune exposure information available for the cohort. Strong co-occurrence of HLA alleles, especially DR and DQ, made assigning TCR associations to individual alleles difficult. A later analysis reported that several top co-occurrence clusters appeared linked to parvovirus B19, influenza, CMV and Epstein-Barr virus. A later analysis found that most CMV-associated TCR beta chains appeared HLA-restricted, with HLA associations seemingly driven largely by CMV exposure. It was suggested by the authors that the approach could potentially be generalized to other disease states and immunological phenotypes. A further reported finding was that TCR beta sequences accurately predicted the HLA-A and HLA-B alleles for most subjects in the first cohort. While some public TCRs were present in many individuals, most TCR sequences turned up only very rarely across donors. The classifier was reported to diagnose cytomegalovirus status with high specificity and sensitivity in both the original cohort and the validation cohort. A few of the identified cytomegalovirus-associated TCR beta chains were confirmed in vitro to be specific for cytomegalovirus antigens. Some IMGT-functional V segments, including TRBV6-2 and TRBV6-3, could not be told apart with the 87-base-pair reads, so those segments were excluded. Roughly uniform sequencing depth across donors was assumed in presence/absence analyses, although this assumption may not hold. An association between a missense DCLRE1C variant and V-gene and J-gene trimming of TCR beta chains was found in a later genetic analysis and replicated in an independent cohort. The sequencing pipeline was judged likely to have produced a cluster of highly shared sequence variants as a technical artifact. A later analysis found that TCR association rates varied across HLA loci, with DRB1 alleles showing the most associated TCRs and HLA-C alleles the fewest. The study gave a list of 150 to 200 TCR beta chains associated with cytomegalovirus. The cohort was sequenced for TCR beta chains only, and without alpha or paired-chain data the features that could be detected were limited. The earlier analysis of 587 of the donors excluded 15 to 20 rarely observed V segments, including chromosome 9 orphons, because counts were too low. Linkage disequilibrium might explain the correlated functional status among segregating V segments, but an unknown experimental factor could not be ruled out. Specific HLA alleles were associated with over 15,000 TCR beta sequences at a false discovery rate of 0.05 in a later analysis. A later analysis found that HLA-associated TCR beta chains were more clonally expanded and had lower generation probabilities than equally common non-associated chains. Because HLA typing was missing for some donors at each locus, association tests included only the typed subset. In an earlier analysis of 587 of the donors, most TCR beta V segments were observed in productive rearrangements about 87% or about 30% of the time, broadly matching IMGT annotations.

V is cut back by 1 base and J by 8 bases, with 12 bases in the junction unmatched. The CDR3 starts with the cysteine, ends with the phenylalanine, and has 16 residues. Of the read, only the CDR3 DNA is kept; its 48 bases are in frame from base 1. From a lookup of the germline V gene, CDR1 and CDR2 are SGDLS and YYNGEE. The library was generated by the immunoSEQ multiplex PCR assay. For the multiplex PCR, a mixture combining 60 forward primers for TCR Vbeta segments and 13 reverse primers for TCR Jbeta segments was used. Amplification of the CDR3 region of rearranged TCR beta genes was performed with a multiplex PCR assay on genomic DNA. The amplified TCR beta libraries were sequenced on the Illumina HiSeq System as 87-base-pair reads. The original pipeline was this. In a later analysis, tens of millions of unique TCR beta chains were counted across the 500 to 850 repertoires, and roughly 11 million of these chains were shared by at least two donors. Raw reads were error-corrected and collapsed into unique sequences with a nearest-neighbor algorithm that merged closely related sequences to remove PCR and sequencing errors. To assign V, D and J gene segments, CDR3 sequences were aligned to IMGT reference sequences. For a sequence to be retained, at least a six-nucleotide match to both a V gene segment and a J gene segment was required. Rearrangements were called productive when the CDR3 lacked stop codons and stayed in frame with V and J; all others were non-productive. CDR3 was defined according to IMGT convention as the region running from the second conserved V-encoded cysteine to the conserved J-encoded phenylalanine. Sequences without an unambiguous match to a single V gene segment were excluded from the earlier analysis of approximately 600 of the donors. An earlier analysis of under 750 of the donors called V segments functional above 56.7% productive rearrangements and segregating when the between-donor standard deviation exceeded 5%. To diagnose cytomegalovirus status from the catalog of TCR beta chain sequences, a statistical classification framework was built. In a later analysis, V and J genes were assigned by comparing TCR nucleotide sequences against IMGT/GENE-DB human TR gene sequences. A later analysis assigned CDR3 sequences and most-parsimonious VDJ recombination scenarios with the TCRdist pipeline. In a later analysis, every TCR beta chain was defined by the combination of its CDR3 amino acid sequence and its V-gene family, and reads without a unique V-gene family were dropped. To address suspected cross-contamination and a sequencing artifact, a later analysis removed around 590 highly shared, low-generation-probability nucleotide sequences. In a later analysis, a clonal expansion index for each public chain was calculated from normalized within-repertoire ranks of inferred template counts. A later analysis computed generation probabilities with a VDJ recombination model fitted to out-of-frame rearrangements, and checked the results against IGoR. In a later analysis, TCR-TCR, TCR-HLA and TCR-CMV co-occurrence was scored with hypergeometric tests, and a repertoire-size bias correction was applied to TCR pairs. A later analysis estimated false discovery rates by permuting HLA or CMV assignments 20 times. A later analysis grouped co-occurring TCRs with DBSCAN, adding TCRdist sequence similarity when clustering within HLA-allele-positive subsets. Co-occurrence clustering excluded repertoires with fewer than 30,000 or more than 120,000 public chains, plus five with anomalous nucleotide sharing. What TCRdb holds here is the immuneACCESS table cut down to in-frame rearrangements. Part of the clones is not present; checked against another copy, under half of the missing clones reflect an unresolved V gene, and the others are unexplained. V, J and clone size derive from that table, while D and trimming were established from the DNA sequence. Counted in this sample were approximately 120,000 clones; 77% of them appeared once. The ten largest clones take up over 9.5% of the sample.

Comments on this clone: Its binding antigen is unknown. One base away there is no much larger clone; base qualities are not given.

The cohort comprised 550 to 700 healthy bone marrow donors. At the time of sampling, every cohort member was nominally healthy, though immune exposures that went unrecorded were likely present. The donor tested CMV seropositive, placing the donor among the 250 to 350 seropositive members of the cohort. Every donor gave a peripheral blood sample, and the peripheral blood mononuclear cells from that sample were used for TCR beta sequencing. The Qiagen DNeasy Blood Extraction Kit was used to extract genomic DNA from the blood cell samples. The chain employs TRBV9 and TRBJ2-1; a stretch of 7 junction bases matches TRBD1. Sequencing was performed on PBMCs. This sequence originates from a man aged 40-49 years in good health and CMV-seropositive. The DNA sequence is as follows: TGTGCCAGCAGCGTATTTGGGACCGACAGGGTCGATGAGCAGTTCTTC. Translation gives CASSVFGTDRVDEQFF.